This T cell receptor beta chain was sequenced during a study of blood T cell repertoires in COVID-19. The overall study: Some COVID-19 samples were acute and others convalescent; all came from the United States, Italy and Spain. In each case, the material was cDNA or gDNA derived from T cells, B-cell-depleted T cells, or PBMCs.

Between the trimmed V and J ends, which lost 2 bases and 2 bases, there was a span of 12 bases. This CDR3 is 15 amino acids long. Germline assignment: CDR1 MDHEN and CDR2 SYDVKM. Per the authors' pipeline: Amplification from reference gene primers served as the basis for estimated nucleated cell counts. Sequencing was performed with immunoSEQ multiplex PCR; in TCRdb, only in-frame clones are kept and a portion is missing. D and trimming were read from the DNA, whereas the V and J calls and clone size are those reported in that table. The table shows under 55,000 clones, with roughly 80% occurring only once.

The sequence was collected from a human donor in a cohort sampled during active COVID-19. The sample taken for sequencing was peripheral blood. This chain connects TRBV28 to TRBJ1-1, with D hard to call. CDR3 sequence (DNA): TGTGCCAGCAGTTTAACGCCTCAGGCCAACACTGAAGCTTTCTTT. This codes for CASSLTPQANTEAFF.